Described below is a single T cell receptor (beta chain) sequence and its context. This CDR3 has 15 residues. V was trimmed by 6 bases and J by 4 bases, leaving 17 bases between them. Germline V gene sequence: CDR1 SNHLY, CDR2 FYNNEI. This entry is derived from a study of cytomegalovirus exposure and HLA in healthy donors. The PCR employed 60 Vbeta primers together with 13 Jbeta primers. The method was immunoSEQ multiplex PCR; TCRdb's version includes in-frame clones alone and lacks a portion of them. This sample yields some 110,000 clones, of which roughly 80% are seen a single time; 22% belongs to the top ten.

The origin of this receptor is a man aged 25 to 40 in good health and CMV-seropositive. Sequencing input: PBMCs. V gene TRBV2 combines with J gene TRBJ2-3, with D possibly being TRBD2 (6 bases). DNA of the CDR3: TGTGCCAGCAGCATCGATGGGACTGGGTCAGATACGCAGTATTTT. It specifies CASSIDGTGSDTQYF.